One and the same sample provided the 28 T cell receptor beta chains below, sequenced in a study of T cells in Graves' hyperthyroidism and ophthalmopathy. Amplification of TCR beta CDR3 regions used RNA as the template. HTBI primers were the set used in a first-round RT-PCR of the TCR CDR3. From the multiplex PCR reads, TCRdb called clonotypes with MiXCR, one entry per CDR3 protein. The data contain a few hundred thousand distinct CDR3 sequences, approximately 15% of them singletons. The sequencing input was blood. These receptors all come from a woman aged 18-29 years with Graves' hyperthyroidism that later progressed to Graves' ophthalmopathy.

In its sample, this clonotype was seen a few times. The gene calls are TRBV29-1 and TRBJ2-3; D is ambiguous. The germline CDR1 and CDR2 sequences are SQVTM and ANQGSEA. CDR3 length equals 13 residues. The germline V and J ends were trimmed by 2 bases and 2 bases, with 8 bases remaining between them. CDR3: CSVEKGFTDTQYF. The CDR3 DNA follows: TGCAGCGTTGAAAAAGGGTTCACAGATACGCAGTATTTT.

The genes are TRBV5-1 and TRBJ2-5, with D possibly being TRBD2 (6 bases). The CDR3 covers 13 residues. Germline V lookup: CDR1 SGHRS, CDR2 YFSETQ. V shed 6 bases and J shed 9 bases, with 18 bases lying between them. The DNA of the CDR3 is TGCGCCAGCAACCGAGGAGAGGGCGGGGCCCAGTACTTC. Translation: CASNRGEGGAQYF.

This clonotype appeared many times. It is unclear where the CDR3 begins or ends on the DNA, so no DNA is shown, and the CDR3 is as TCRdb lists it. The chain carries TRBV28 and TRBJ2-1; the table's TRBD1 call for D was not verified on the DNA. Germline V CDR1 and CDR2: MDHEN, SYDVKM. The CDR3 sequence runs 14 residues, both termini included. CDR3 amino acids: CASTSGQIYNEQFF.

This chain links TRBV29-1 with TRBJ2-1; tentatively, D is TRBD2 (6 bases). V was pared by 1 base and J by 2 bases, with 12 bases between. The CDR3 covers 15 residues. Germline CDR1 reads SQVTM; CDR2 reads ANQGSEA. The CDR3 sequence is CSVEGGGNAYNEQFF. Written as DNA, the CDR3 is TGCAGCGTTGAAGGGGGCGGGAACGCCTACAATGAGCAGTTCTTC.

This clonotype was detected ten times or more. DNA of the CDR3: TGTGCCAGCAGCAGGGGGACGAACACCGGGGAGCTGTTTTTT. Encoded protein: CASSRGTNTGELFF. This chain uses TRBV2 with TRBJ2-2, with 7 positions matching TRBD1. Unmatched junction bases numbered 1, after V lost 6 bases and J lost 0 bases. This CDR3 comprises 14 residues. CDR1 is SNHLY and CDR2 is FYNNEI in the germline V gene.

This clonotype was counted at least ten times. The V and J genes are TRBV7-8 and TRBJ2-7, with TRBD2 matching 7 bases. Germline lookup yields CDR1 SGHVS and CDR2 FQNEAQ. The CDR3 runs to 15 residues. V trimming: 5 bases; J trimming: 1 base; junction bases outside the gene matches: 8. CDR3: CASSPTGLDSYEQYF. The DNA of the CDR3 is TGTGCCAGCAGCCCCACTGGACTAGATTCCTACGAGCAGTACTTC.

This clonotype was counted many times. The chain links TRBV2 to TRBJ1-2, with D perhaps TRBD1 (6 bases). V lost 2 bases, J lost 0 bases, and 10 bases lay in between. Germline V gene lookup returns CDR1 SNHLY and CDR2 FYNNEI. This CDR3 spans 15 amino acids. The CDR3 region is CASSEYGGANYGYTF. CDR3 nucleotide sequence: TGTGCCAGCAGTGAATACGGGGGCGCTAACTATGGCTACACCTTC.

In its sample, this clonotype was seen many times. This chain uses TRBV7-8 with TRBJ2-3, with D perhaps matching TRBD2 (6 bases). The CDR3 has 17 residues. Trimming removed 5 bases from V and 2 bases from J, with 20 bases in between. CDR1 SGHVS and CDR2 FQNEAQ come from the germline V gene. In DNA form, the CDR3 reads TGTGCCAGCAGCACATTGACTAGTTTTCCCCACACAGATACGCAGTATTTT. Amino acid sequence: CASSTLTSFPHTDTQYF.

The rearrangement joins TRBV10-3 to TRBJ2-1; 9 bases match TRBD1. Germline values: CDR1 ENHRY, CDR2 SYGVKD. Trimming removed 6 bases from V and 3 bases from J; junction bases left unmatched: 6. The CDR3 covers 15 residues. CDR3 protein: CAIRTGGSRYNEQFF. The CDR3 nucleotides are TGTGCCATCAGAACAGGGGGCTCCCGCTACAATGAGCAGTTCTTC.

This clonotype was observed many times. The chain uses TRBV7-8 and TRBJ2-1; D possibly matches TRBD1 or TRBD2 (5 bases each). The length of the CDR3 is 15 residues. Trimming cost V 2 bases and J 2 bases, with 10 bases left between them. Germline assignment: CDR1 SGHVS and CDR2 FQNEAQ. The CDR3 region has the DNA TGTGCCAGCAGCTTATATGGGGGAACCTACAATGAGCAGTTCTTC. Its protein is CASSLYGGTYNEQFF.

There are many counts of this clonotype. DNA for the CDR3: TGTGCCACCTCGATCCTCGGGGGGGAGCAGTACTTC. This codes for CATSILGGEQYF. The chain has TRBV2 and TRBJ2-7; 7 nucleotides match TRBD2. The germline CDR1 and CDR2 sequences are SNHLY and FYNNEI. V shed 10 bases and J 7 bases; nucleotides not matched to a gene: 10. CDR3 length equals 12 residues.

Only a few counts were recorded for this clonotype. For the CDR3, the DNA is TGTGCCAGCACCTGGACACCCTCCTACAATGAGCAGTTCTTC. Encoded protein: CASTWTPSYNEQFF. This chain links TRBV9 with TRBJ2-1; a possible D gene is TRBD1 (5 bases). The CDR3 length is 14 residues. Germline CDR1 SGDLS, CDR2 YYNGEE. V was pared by 6 bases and J by 0 bases, with 10 bases between.

The chain is built from TRBV30 and TRBJ2-7, with 14 bases lining up with TRBD2. The germline V gene encodes CDR1 GTSNPN and CDR2 SVGIG (reference sequence). The CDR3 is 16 residues long. The ends lost 5 bases at V and 0 bases at J; junction bases unmatched: 6. The CDR3 protein is CAWAGLAGDFSYEQYF. The DNA for the CDR3 is TGTGCCTGGGCGGGACTAGCGGGAGATTTCTCCTACGAGCAGTACTTC.

On this clonotype itself: It may be a read error: a sequence one base away is much more abundant. This chain connects TRBV13 to TRBJ2-3; the match to TRBD2 covers 7 bases. The CDR3 totals 18 residues. Losses at the gene ends were 5 bases for V and 4 bases for J; bases not matched to a gene: 18. Germline-derived CDR1 and CDR2 are PRHDT and FYEKMQ (reference sequence). The CDR3 DNA sequence: TGTGCCAGCAGCCGGATGTGGGAGGGCCGCTATGACGCAGATACGCAGTATTTT. It is translated as CASSRMWEGRYDADTQYF.

This clonotype appeared many times. For the CDR3, the DNA is TGTGCCACCAGCAGAGACGAGGGCTACGAGCAGTACTTC. It yields the protein CATSRDEGYEQYF. The chain recombines TRBV15 with TRBJ2-7, with a weak D call TRBD2 (5 bases). The CDR3 extends over 13 amino acids. Germline V lookup: CDR1 LNHNV, CDR2 YYDKDF (reference sequence). V lost 0 bases and J lost 3, with 6 bases in between.

This clonotype was observed many times. V is TRBV29-1 and J is TRBJ2-3, with 9 positions matching TRBD2. The CDR3 loop spans 14 amino acids. The V and J ends lost 3 bases and 0 bases, in that order; junction bases with no gene match: 1. CDR1 and CDR2 from the germline V gene are SQVTM and ANQGSEA. CDR3 residues: CSVDTSGSTDTQYF. CDR3 nucleotide sequence: TGCAGCGTTGATACTAGCGGGAGCACAGATACGCAGTATTTT.

This clonotype has a handful of counts. The V and J genes are TRBV7-9 and TRBJ2-7, with D unclear. Germline values: CDR1 SEHNR, CDR2 FQNEAQ (reference sequence). Trimming removed 5 bases from V and 1 base from J, with 9 bases in between. The CDR3 extends over 13 amino acids. The CDR3 DNA reads as TGTGCCAGCAGCCCGAAAATTTCCTACGAGCAGTACTTC. Translated: CASSPKISYEQYF.

In this sample, this clonotype turned up many times. The chain is built from TRBV28 and TRBJ1-1, with D perhaps TRBD1 (6 bases). The V gene lost 4 bases and the J gene lost 7 bases, with 13 bases spanning the gap. Germline lookup yields CDR1 MDHEN and CDR2 SYDVKM. The CDR3 is 13 amino acids. The CDR3 DNA reads TGTGCCAGCAGTTCCCGGACAGACCTTGAAGCTTTCTTT. The encoded protein is CASSSRTDLEAFF.

J is TRBJ1-1 and V is TRBV20-1; D is uncertain. Germline V CDR1 and CDR2: DFQATT, SNEGSKA (reference sequence). The CDR3 covers 12 residues. V lost 3 bases and J 0 bases, leaving 5 bases between the germline ends. CDR3 nucleotide sequence: TGCAGTGCTAGTAGCATGAACACTGAAGCTTTCTTT. Protein sequence: CSASSMNTEAFF.

DNA for the CDR3: TGCGCCAGCAGCCAAGAGGCAACTAATGAAAAACTGTTTTTT. Encoded protein: CASSQEATNEKLFF. J is TRBJ1-4 and V is TRBV4-3; no reliable D call. Trimming removed 0 bases at V and 0 bases at J, with 2 bases between. Germline lookup yields CDR1 LGHNA and CDR2 YSLEER. The CDR3 consists of 14 residues.

This clonotype came up many times. The chain is built from TRBV5-1 and TRBJ2-1; the match to TRBD2 covers 10 bases. The V and J ends lost 6 bases and 1 base, in that order; junction bases with no gene match: 7. This CDR3 contains 16 residues. Germline V CDR1 and CDR2: SGHRS, YFSETQ. In DNA, the CDR3 is TGCGCCAGCACCTCTAGCGGGAGTAAGTCCTACAATGAGCAGTTCTTC. Translating gives CASTSSGSKSYNEQFF. The complete variable domain, with remaining parts taken from reference TRBV5-1 and TRBJ2-1, reads KAGVTQTPRYLIKTRGQQVTLSCSPISGHRSVSWYQQTPGQGLQFLFEYFSETQRNKGNFPGRFSGRQFSNSRSEMNVSTLELGDSALYLCASTSSGSKSYNEQFFGPGTRLTVL.

This clonotype was seen a handful of times. The V gene is TRBV5-8, the J gene TRBJ2-1; D remains unclear. This CDR3 is built from 15 residues. The V gene lost 3 bases and the J gene lost 3 bases, with 13 bases spanning the gap. Germline V gives CDR1 SGHTS, CDR2 YDEGEE. The CDR3 DNA is TGTGCCAGCAGCTCCGGCACCCGGAGCTACAATGAGCAGTTCTTC. Protein product: CASSSGTRSYNEQFF.

This clonotype occurred many times. The rearrangement links TRBV2 to TRBJ2-4, with D hard to call. Germline V gene sequence: CDR1 SNHLY, CDR2 FYNNEI. Trimming pared 2 bases from V and 4 bases from J, leaving 6 bases between. The CDR3 covers 13 residues. CDR3 residues: CASSEWEKNIQYF. The CDR3 bases are TGTGCCAGCAGTGAATGGGAAAAAAACATTCAGTACTTC.

The chain is built from TRBV19 and TRBJ2-5; 12 nucleotides align to TRBD2. There are 14 residues in the CDR3. The V and J ends lost 5 bases and 5 bases, in that order; junction bases with no gene match: 3. The germline V gene encodes CDR1 LNHDA and CDR2 SQIVND (reference sequence). The CDR3 is CASSAGTSGETQYF. In DNA, the CDR3 is TGTGCCAGTAGTGCCGGGACTAGCGGGGAGACCCAGTACTTC.

This clonotype was counted ten times or more. The chain uses TRBV2 and TRBJ1-2; 7 nucleotides line up with TRBD1. Germline V gene sequence: CDR1 SNHLY, CDR2 FYNNEI. After removal of 7 bases from V and 7 bases from J, the junction contained 6 bases not matched to a gene. There are 12 residues in the CDR3. CDR3 bases: TGTGCCAGCATGACGGACAGGCCTGGCTACACCTTC. Protein: CASMTDRPGYTF.

There are many counts of this clonotype. J is TRBJ2-7 and V is TRBV9; a possible D gene is TRBD2 (6 bases). The CDR3 spans 13 residues. The V end was cut by 2 bases, the J end by 7 bases, with 13 bases between. CDR1 is SGDLS and CDR2 is YYNGEE in the germline V gene. CDR3 bases: TGTGCCAGCAGCGTGGGGATGGAGGGGGAGCAGTACTTC. Protein product: CASSVGMEGEQYF.

This clonotype was seen a few times. The chain combines TRBV27 with TRBJ2-1, with 7 bases lining up with TRBD2. Germline assignment: CDR1 MNHEY and CDR2 SMNVEV (reference sequence). The CDR3 totals 15 residues. The junction had 4 bases not matched to a gene; V was cut back by 3 bases and J by 2 bases. The chain's CDR3 is CASSFSAGPYNEQFF. For the CDR3, the DNA is TGTGCCAGCAGTTTCTCAGCGGGGCCCTACAATGAGCAGTTCTTC.

This clonotype occurred many times. The chain joins TRBV7-2 to TRBJ1-2; D remains unclear. Trimming took 2 bases from V and 6 from J, leaving 7 bases between them. CDR1 is SGHTA, CDR2 FQGNSA, per germline. This CDR3 is built from 12 residues. The CDR3 DNA reads as TGTGCCAGCAGCTTACGAGTTCATGGCTACACCTTC. Translated, it gives CASSLRVHGYTF.